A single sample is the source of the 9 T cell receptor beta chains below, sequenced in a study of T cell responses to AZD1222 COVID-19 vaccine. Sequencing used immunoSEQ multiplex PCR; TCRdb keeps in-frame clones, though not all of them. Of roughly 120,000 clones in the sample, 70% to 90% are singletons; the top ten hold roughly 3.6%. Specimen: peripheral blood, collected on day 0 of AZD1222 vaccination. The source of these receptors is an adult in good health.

CDR3 loop: CASSPPGAGNTEAFF. The CDR3 DNA sequence: TGTGCCAGTAGTCCCCCAGGGGCGGGGAACACTGAAGCTTTCTTT. The genes are TRBV19 and TRBJ1-1; perhaps TRBD1 as D (6 bases). Trimming removed 5 bases from V and 1 base from J, with 14 bases in between. The CDR3 loop spans 15 amino acids. The germline gives CDR1 LNHDA, CDR2 SQIVND (reference sequence).

The CDR3, as DNA: TGCGCCAGCAGCAAGTTCCTTGGGGGGAATGAGCAGTTCTTC. It yields the protein CASSKFLGGNEQFF. V is TRBV5-1 and J is TRBJ2-1; D may be TRBD2 (6 bases). From germline, CDR1 is SGHRS and CDR2 YFSETQ. V lost 4 bases and J lost 7, with 15 bases in between. CDR3 length: 14 residues.

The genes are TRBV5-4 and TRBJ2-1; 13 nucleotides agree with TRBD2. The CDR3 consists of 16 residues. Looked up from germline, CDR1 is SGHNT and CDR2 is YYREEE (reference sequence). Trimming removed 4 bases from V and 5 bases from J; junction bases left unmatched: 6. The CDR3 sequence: CASSIGTSGVNNEQFF. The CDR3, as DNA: TGTGCCAGCAGCATAGGGACTAGCGGGGTTAACAATGAGCAGTTCTTC.

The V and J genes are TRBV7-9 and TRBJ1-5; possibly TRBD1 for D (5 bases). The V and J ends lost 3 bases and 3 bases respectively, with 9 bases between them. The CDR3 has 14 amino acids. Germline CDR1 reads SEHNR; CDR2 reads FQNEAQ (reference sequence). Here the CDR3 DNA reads TGTGCCAGCAGCTTGGGGGGATACAATCAGCCCCAGCATTTT. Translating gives CASSLGGYNQPQHF.

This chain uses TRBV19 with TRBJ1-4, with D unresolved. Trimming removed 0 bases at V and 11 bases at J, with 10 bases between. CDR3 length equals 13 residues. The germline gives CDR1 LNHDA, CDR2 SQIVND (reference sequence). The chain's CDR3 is CASSIDLRGKLFF. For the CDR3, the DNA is TGTGCCAGTAGTATAGATCTGCGAGGGAAACTGTTTTTT.

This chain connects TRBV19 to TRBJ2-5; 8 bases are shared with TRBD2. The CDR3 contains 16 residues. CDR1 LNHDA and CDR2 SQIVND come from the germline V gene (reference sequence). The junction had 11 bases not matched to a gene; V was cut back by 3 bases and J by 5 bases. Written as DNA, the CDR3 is TGTGCCAGTAGTATGTGGTGGGGTACTAGCGGTGAGACCCAGTACTTC. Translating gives CASSMWWGTSGETQYF.

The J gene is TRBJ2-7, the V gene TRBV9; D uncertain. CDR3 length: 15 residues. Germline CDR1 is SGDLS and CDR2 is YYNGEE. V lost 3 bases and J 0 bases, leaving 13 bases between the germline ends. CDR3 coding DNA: TGTGCCAGCAGCGAGGGCGCCCGCAGCTCCTACGAGCAGTACTTC. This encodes CASSEGARSSYEQYF.

In DNA, the CDR3 is TGTGCCAGCTCACCTCTAGGCCCAGGGCATCCCACTGAAGCTTTCTTT. Its translation: CASSPLGPGHPTEAFF. The J gene is TRBJ1-1, the V gene TRBV18, with D tentatively TRBD1 (5 bases). The germline gives CDR1 KGHSH, CDR2 LQKENI. Trimming left V 3 bases short and J 4 bases short, with 18 bases between. The CDR3 covers 16 residues. Drawing the rest from reference TRBV18 and TRBJ1-1, the complete variable domain is NAGVMQNPRHLVRRRGQEARLRCSPMKGHSHVYWYRQLPEEGLKFMVYLQKENIIDESGMPKERFSAEFPKEGPSILRIQQVVRGDSAAYFCASSPLGPGHPTEAFFGQGTRLTVV.

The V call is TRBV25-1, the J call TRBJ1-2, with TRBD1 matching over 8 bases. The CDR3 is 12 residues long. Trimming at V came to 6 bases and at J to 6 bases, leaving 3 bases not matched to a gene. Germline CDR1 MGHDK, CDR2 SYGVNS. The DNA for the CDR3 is TGTGCCAGCAGGGACAGGGAAGATGGCTACACCTTC. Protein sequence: CASRDREDGYTF.